This T cell receptor beta chain comes out of a study of technical replicates of blood from several donors. Produced via immunoSEQ multiplex PCR; TCRdb's table is partial and in-frame only. Found here are tens of thousands of clones, 80% to 95% of them singletons; the top ten hold more than 3.5%. The specimen was PBMCs. The receptor comes from a human donor in good health. Some clones in this sample may be carry-over from other donors' samples.

CDR3 sequence reads: CASSPRDSHTGELFF. As DNA, the CDR3 is TGTGCCAGCTCACCACGGGACAGCCACACCGGGGAGCTGTTTTTT. The V call is TRBV18, the J call TRBJ2-2, with 7 bases fitting TRBD1. Germline loops: CDR1 KGHSH, CDR2 LQKENI. The CDR3 totals 15 residues. V lost 1 base to trimming and J lost 3 bases; unmatched junction nucleotides: 2.